These T cell receptor beta chains were read from a single sample in a study of T cell changes during pregnancy in multiple sclerosis. Data came from immunoSEQ multiplex PCR; TCRdb stores just in-frame clones and leaves some out. Of 38,000 or so clones in the sample, around 90% were seen once. Material: CD4+ T cells from peripheral blood mononuclear cells, obtained in the second trimester of pregnancy. These receptors all stem from a female donor with multiple sclerosis, enrolled in a pregnancy study. Both conserved end residues are part of each CDR3. The D gene is left open where the match is weak. Some rows mark clone size as missing; the rest say once, few, many or name a class of expanded clone.

V	size	J	D	DNA	CDR3
TRBV6-1	.	TRBJ1-4	.	TGTGCCAGCAGTGAAGCGTCCGGGGCAACTAATGAAAAACTGTTTTTT	CASSEASGATNEKLFF
TRBV7-2	.	TRBJ2-2	TRBD2	TGTGCCAGCAGCGCGACTAGCGGGGGGAGCACCGGGGAGCTGTTTTTT	CASSATSGGSTGELFF
TRBV7-2	.	TRBJ1-3	.	TGTGCCAGCACAAGGAGCTCTGGAAACACCATATATTTT	CASTRSSGNTIYF
TRBV5-6	.	TRBJ1-2	.	TGTGCCAGCAGCCTCAACGGTTTCCCTGGTGGCTACACCTTC	CASSLNGFPGGYTF
TRBV5-6	.	TRBJ2-7	TRBD2	TGTGCCAGCAGTTCAGGGGGTGGAACTAGCGGGAGGGCCGAGATTTTGTACTTC	CASSSGGGTSGRAEILYF
TRBV11-3	.	TRBJ1-1	.	TGTGCCAGCAGCTTAGGCGGGTCCCGGGGAGCCACTGAAGCTTTCTTT	CASSLGGSRGATEAFF
TRBV7-2	.	TRBJ2-3	.	TGTGCCAGTACCCAGGGCAGGACAGATACGCAGTATTTT	CASTQGRTDTQYF
TRBV10-2	.	TRBJ2-5	TRBD2	TGCGCCAGCAGTGCAACAGCGGGAGGGCGGGAGACCCAGTACTTC	CASSATAGGRETQYF
TRBV6-5	once	TRBJ2-6	TRBD2	TGTGCCAGCAGTTGGAGCGGGGGCTCTGGGGCCAACGTCCTGACTTTC	CASSWSGGSGANVLTF
TRBV6-6	.	TRBJ1-4	TRBD1	TGTGCCAGCAGTTACACGGCAGGGGGAGAAAAACTGTTTTTT	CASSYTAGGEKLFF
TRBV4-2	.	TRBJ2-2	.	TGTGCCAGCAGCCAAGTAGGAGGGGCCGGGGAGCTGTTTTTT	CASSQVGGAGELFF
TRBV7-9	once	TRBJ1-1	.	TGTGCCAGCAGCCCCTCCGGTGCTGAAGCTTTCTTT	CASSPSGAEAFF
TRBV14	.	TRBJ2-3	.	TGTGCCAGCAGCCAAGATCTTGGGGCGATGGGTACAGATACGCAGTATTTT	CASSQDLGAMGTDTQYF
TRBV28	.	TRBJ1-2	TRBD1	TGTGCCAGCAGTTCGGACAGGGTAGATGGCTACACCTTC	CASSSDRVDGYTF
TRBV28	.	TRBJ2-2	TRBD2	TGTGCCAGCAGTTCTAGCGGGAGGGTCGCCGGGGAGCTGTTTTTT	CASSSSGRVAGELFF
TRBV2	.	TRBJ2-7	TRBD2	TGTGCCAGCAGTGAAGGGTTAGCGGGCATGCGGATAAAATACGAGCAGTACTTC	CASSEGLAGMRIKYEQYF
TRBV29-1	.	TRBJ2-4	TRBD2	TGCAGCGTCGGAAGCGGGAGGCCCCTCATTCAGTACTTC	CSVGSGRPLIQYF
TRBV9	few	TRBJ2-2	TRBD1	TGTGCCAGCAGCTTTAGACAGGGAATGGGCACCGGGGAGCTGTTTTTT	CASSFRQGMGTGELFF
TRBV21-1	.	TRBJ1-5	.	TGTGCCAGCAGCAATAGGGACAGGGGGCCTAGCAATCAGCCCCAGCATTTT	CASSNRDRGPSNQPQHF
TRBV5-1	once	TRBJ1-4	.	TGCGCCAGCAGCCCCGGCGGAACTAATGAAAAACTGTTTTTT	CASSPGGTNEKLFF
TRBV5-4	.	TRBJ2-7	.	TGTGCCAGCAGCAACCCTAATTCCTACGAGCAGTACTTC	CASSNPNSYEQYF
TRBV29-1	.	TRBJ2-2	.	TGCAGCGTTGTCGTAGGGGGGGGCACCGGGGAGCTGTTTTTT	CSVVVGGGTGELFF
TRBV6-5	.	TRBJ2-7	.	TGTGCCAGCAGTTACTCACCCTCGCTATCCTACGAGCAGTACTTC	CASSYSPSLSYEQYF